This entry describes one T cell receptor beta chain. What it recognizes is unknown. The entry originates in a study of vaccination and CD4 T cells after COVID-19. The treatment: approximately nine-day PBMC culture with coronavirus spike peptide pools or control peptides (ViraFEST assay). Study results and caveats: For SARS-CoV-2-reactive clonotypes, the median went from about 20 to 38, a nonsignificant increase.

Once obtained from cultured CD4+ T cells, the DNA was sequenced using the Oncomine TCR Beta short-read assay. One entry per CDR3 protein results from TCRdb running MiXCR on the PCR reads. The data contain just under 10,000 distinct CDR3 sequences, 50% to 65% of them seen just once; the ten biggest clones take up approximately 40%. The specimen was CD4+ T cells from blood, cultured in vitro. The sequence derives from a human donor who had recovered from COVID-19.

This chain's CDR3 is CASSPEGAHPDTQYF. DNA of the CDR3: TGTGCCAGCTCCCCGGAGGGGGCCCATCCAGATACGCAGTATTTT. This sequence joins TRBV18 and TRBJ2-3; the D gene is possibly TRBD1 (7 bases). This CDR3 is built from 15 residues. Germline-derived CDR1 and CDR2 are KGHSH and LQKENI. Trimming removed 6 bases at V and 4 bases at J, with 17 bases between.